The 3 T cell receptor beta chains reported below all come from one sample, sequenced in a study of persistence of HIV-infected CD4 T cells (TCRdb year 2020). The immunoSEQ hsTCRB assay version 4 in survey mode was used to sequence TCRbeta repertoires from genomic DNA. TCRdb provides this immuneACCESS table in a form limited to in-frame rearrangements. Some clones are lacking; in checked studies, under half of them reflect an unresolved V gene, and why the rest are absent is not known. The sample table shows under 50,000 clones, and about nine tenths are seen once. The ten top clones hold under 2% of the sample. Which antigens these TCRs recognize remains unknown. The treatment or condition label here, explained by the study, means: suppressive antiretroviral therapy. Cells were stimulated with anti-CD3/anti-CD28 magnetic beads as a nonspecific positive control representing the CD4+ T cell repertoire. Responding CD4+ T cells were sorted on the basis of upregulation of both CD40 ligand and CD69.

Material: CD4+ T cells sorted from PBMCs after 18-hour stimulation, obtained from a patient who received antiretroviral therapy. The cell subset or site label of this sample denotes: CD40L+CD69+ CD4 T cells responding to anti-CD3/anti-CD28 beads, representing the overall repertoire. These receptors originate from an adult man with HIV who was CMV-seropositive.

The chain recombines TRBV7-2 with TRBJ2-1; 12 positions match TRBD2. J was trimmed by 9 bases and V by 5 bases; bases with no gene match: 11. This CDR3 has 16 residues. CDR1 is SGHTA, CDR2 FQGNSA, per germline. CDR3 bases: TGTGCCAGCAGCCCCAGCCCTCTAGCGGGGGGGGGTGAGCAGTTCTTC. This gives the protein CASSPSPLAGGGEQFF.

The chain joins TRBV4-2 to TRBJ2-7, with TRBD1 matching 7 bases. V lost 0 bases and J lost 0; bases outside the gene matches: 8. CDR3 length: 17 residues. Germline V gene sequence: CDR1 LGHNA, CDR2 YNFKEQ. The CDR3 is CASSQDRQGKTSYEQYF. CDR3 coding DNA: TGTGCCAGCAGCCAAGACCGACAGGGAAAGACCTCCTACGAGCAGTACTTC.

The CDR3 here is CASSLETGVSNSPLHF. The DNA for the CDR3 is TGTGCCAGCAGCTTGGAGACAGGGGTTTCTAATTCACCCCTCCACTTT. The chain uses TRBV5-5 and TRBJ1-6; 8 bases agree with TRBD1. CDR1 and CDR2 from the germline V gene are SGHKS and YYEKEE (reference sequence). V gave up 0 bases and J gave up 6 bases; unmatched junction bases: 5. The CDR3 runs 16 residues.